One and the same sample provided the 5 T cell receptor beta chains below, sequenced in a study of blood T cell repertoires in COVID-19. The protocol was immunoSEQ multiplex PCR, while the TCRdb copy is restricted to in-frame clones and leaves out a portion. The sample yields 310,000 or so clones, about 90% seen once. Sequenced input: peripheral blood. The source of these receptors is a woman in her twenties or thirties with COVID-19, enrolled during active disease.

The J gene is TRBJ2-7, the V gene TRBV29-1; TRBD2 might be the D (5 bases). The CDR3 spans 13 residues. V was shortened by 7 bases and J by 1 base, with 14 bases between the two germline ends. The germline CDR1 and CDR2 sequences are SQVTM and ANQGSEA. CDR3 amino acids: CSASYPGSYEQYF. CDR3 DNA sequence: TGCAGCGCCTCTTACCCGGGGTCCTACGAGCAGTACTTC.

The V and J genes are TRBV5-1 and TRBJ1-1; no reliable D call. The V and J ends lost 0 bases and 1 base respectively, with 10 bases between them. CDR1 is SGHRS and CDR2 is YFSETQ in the germline V gene. The CDR3 contains 15 residues. CDR3 region: CASSLVVGRNTEAFF. CDR3 nucleotides: TGCGCCAGCAGCTTGGTCGTGGGGAGGAACACTGAAGCTTTCTTT. Full variable domain (outside the CDR3, taken from reference TRBV5-1 and TRBJ1-1): KAGVTQTPRYLIKTRGQQVTLSCSPISGHRSVSWYQQTPGQGLQFLFEYFSETQRNKGNFPGRFSGRQFSNSRSEMNVSTLELGDSALYLCASSLVVGRNTEAFFGQGTRLTVV.

This chain joins TRBV5-4 and TRBJ2-5, with D perhaps matching TRBD2 (6 bases). Per germline, CDR1 SGHNT and CDR2 YYREEE (reference sequence). The V end lost 1 base, the J end lost 5 bases, and 15 bases lay between the germline ends. The CDR3 has 15 residues. The CDR3: CASSLSGQAGETQYF. The CDR3 nucleotides are TGTGCCAGCAGCTTGAGCGGGCAGGCAGGGGAGACCCAGTACTTC.

The chain has TRBV4-2 and TRBJ2-7; no definite D call. Deletions cut 4 bases from V and 5 bases from J, with 15 bases between. The CDR3 runs to 14 residues. Germline values: CDR1 LGHNA, CDR2 YNFKEQ. CDR3 in amino acids: CASSRPPGINEQYF. DNA for the CDR3: TGTGCCAGCAGCCGACCACCAGGCATCAACGAGCAGTACTTC.

This clone came up once. The CDR3 spells CASRGPGRAGEQYF. The CDR3 DNA sequence: TGTGCCAGCAGAGGACCCGGGAGGGCCGGTGAGCAGTACTTC. The V gene is TRBV6-5, the J gene TRBJ2-7; 8 bases map to TRBD2. The CDR3 is made up of 14 amino acids. V shed 6 bases, J shed 7 bases, and the junction held 11 bases outside the gene matches. Germline lookup yields CDR1 MNHEY and CDR2 SVGAGI.